The 30 T cell receptor beta chains below all came from one sample that was sequenced in a study of blood T cell repertoires in COVID-19. Repertoires were generated with immunoSEQ multiplex PCR, while TCRdb's copy carries only in-frame clones and drops some. The sample has 100,000 or so clones, around 89% seen once. Sequencing was done on a sample of peripheral blood. These receptors were taken from a human donor with acute or convalescent COVID-19. The donor label of this sample is uncertain.

In DNA form, the CDR3 reads TGTGCCAGCAGTCATGGCGGGGTGACCGAAAATGAGCAGTTCTTC. Translation gives CASSHGGVTENEQFF. The rearrangement uses TRBV7-9 and TRBJ2-1; D possibly corresponds to TRBD2 (6 bases). There are 15 residues in the CDR3. Trimming removed 6 bases from V and 7 bases from J, with 19 bases in between. CDR1 and CDR2 (germline): SEHNR, FQNEAQ (reference sequence).

This clone turned up a few times. The chain employs TRBV20-1 and TRBJ1-2; weak D call: TRBD1 (5 bases). Trimming took off 4 bases at V and 6 bases at J, with 9 bases between the two ends. The CDR3 length is 11 residues. From germline, CDR1 is DFQATT and CDR2 SNEGSKA (reference sequence). CDR3 nucleotides: TGCAGTGCTATTGTAGGGGATGGCTACACCTTC. As protein: CSAIVGDGYTF.

The rearrangement uses TRBV28 and TRBJ2-5, with 10 bases identical to TRBD2. Trimming took 8 bases from V and 2 from J; bases not matched to a gene: 8. CDR1 and CDR2 (germline): MDHEN, SYDVKM. The CDR3 is 15 amino acids. CDR3: CASGLPSGGQETQYF. For the CDR3, the DNA is TGTGCCAGCGGCCTCCCTAGCGGGGGACAAGAGACCCAGTACTTC.

This sequence joins TRBV3-1 (or the pseudogene TRBV3-2) and TRBJ1-5, with D tentatively TRBD1 (6 bases). CDR3 size: 14 residues. V was clipped by 1 base and J by 6 bases, with 10 bases between them. CDR1 LGHDT and CDR2 YNNKEL come from the germline V gene (reference sequence). CDR3 region: CASSQAGGGQPQHF. CDR3 DNA sequence: TGTGCCAGCAGCCAAGCGGGGGGCGGTCAGCCCCAGCATTTT.

The chain recombines TRBV4-1 with TRBJ1-5; 10 bases line up with TRBD1. The junction had 12 bases not matched to a gene; V was cut back by 7 bases and J by 6 bases. The CDR3 totals 16 residues. Looked up from germline, CDR1 is MGHRA and CDR2 is YSYEKL. The CDR3 loop reads CASNGTGDGVGQPQHF. CDR3 DNA: TGCGCCAGCAATGGGACAGGGGATGGGGTGGGTCAGCCCCAGCATTTT.

V and J are TRBV19 and TRBJ1-2, with 9 bases aligning to TRBD1. With V trimmed by 5 bases and J by 4 bases, 11 bases remained unmatched. Germline loops: CDR1 LNHDA, CDR2 SQIVND (reference sequence). The CDR3 is 16 residues long. The CDR3 nucleotides are TGTGCCAGTAGTCCTGCCGGGACAGGGAATTCCTATGGCTACACCTTC. Protein: CASSPAGTGNSYGYTF. The full variable domain, with the rest looked up from reference TRBV19 and TRBJ1-2, is DGGITQSPKYLFRKEGQNVTLSCEQNLNHDAMYWYRQDPGQGLRLIYYSQIVNDFQKGDIAEGYSVSREKKESFPLTVTSAQKNPTAFYLCASSPAGTGNSYGYTFGSGTRLTVV.

The V gene is TRBV7-8, the J gene TRBJ2-7, with 8 bases lining up with TRBD2. The junction had 8 bases not matched to a gene; V was cut back by 5 bases and J by 5 bases. CDR1 and CDR2 from the germline V gene are SGHVS and FQNEAQ. There are 14 residues in the CDR3. Written as DNA, the CDR3 is TGTGCCAGCAGCCCCGGGGGGGGGCTGGACGAGCAGTACTTC. This translates into CASSPGGGLDEQYF.

The chain employs TRBV7-8 and TRBJ1-1; 7 positions match TRBD1. V trimming: 2 bases; J trimming: 5 bases; junction bases outside the gene matches: 11. Germline-derived CDR1 and CDR2 are SGHVS and FQNEAQ. The CDR3 length is 16 residues. The CDR3 DNA sequence: TGTGCCAGCAGCTTATACGTAATTGAGGGGGCTACTGAAGCTTTCTTT. This encodes CASSLYVIEGATEAFF.

This clone was counted between two and nine times. The V gene is TRBV28, the J gene TRBJ2-1, with 7 positions matching TRBD2. The CDR3 consists of 15 residues. Germline V gene lookup returns CDR1 MDHEN and CDR2 SYDVKM. Trimming cost V 4 bases and J 10 bases; bases outside gene matches: 13. CDR3: CASSSGLPLHEEQFF. The CDR3, as DNA: TGTGCCAGCAGTTCGGGACTACCCCTACATGAGGAGCAGTTCTTC.

In nucleotides, the CDR3 is TGTGCCAGTAGTACCAGGGGGAAAGCTACTAATGAAAAACTGTTTTTT. Its translation is CASSTRGKATNEKLFF. This chain joins TRBV19 and TRBJ1-4; 7 positions agree with TRBD1. This CDR3 is built from 16 residues. CDR1 LNHDA and CDR2 SQIVND come from the germline V gene (reference sequence). Germline trimming cut 4 bases from V and 2 bases from J; bases unmatched to any gene: 7.

The V gene is TRBV5-6, the J gene TRBJ2-7; possibly TRBD1 for D (6 bases). Trimming took off 2 bases at V and 2 bases at J, with 8 bases between the two ends. CDR1 SGHDT and CDR2 YYEEEE come from the germline V gene. The length of the CDR3 is 13 residues. DNA for the CDR3: TGTGCCAGCAGCTTACACAGGGCCTACGAGCAGTACTTC. Amino acids: CASSLHRAYEQYF.

This rearrangement joins TRBV6-6 to TRBJ2-7, with 9 bases that match TRBD1. This CDR3 is 18 amino acids long. V shed 5 bases, J shed 3 bases, and the junction held 17 bases outside the gene matches. Germline loops: CDR1 MNHNY, CDR2 SVGAGI (reference sequence). The CDR3 nucleotides are TGTGCCAGCAGTCTCCCTCGGAACAGGGGGCGCATCTACTACGAGCAGTACTTC. Encoded protein: CASSLPRNRGRIYYEQYF.

The J gene is TRBJ2-3, the V gene TRBV24-1; possible D gene TRBD1, 5 bases. This CDR3 spans 15 amino acids. The V end was cut by 6 bases, the J end by 0 bases, with 12 bases between. Germline values: CDR1 KGHDR, CDR2 SFDVKD. The CDR3 sequence is CATSRQSPSTDTQYF. CDR3 bases: TGTGCCACCAGTCGACAGAGCCCTAGCACAGATACGCAGTATTTT.

This clone has only one observation. The chain uses TRBV3-1 (or the pseudogene TRBV3-2) and TRBJ1-3; D ambiguous. The germline V and J ends were trimmed by 1 base and 0 bases, with 34 bases remaining between them. Germline V lookup: CDR1 LGHDT, CDR2 YNNKEL (reference sequence). There are 24 residues in the CDR3. CDR3 loop: CASSQGNPYPVTWPLRVSGNTIYF. CDR3 bases: TGTGCCAGCAGCCAAGGGAATCCATACCCGGTCACTTGGCCTTTGAGGGTCTCTGGAAACACCATATATTTT.

CDR3 sequence reads: CASSLGPTGGSAFF. The CDR3 DNA sequence: TGCGCCAGCAGCTTGGGGCCGACAGGGGGCTCGGCTTTCTTT. This rearrangement joins TRBV5-1 to TRBJ1-1, with 10 bases lining up with TRBD1. CDR3 size: 14 residues. V lost 0 bases, J lost 11 bases, and 7 bases stayed unmatched. Per the germline V gene, CDR1 is SGHRS and CDR2 is YFSETQ.

This chain uses TRBV28 with TRBJ1-2; 8 bases map to TRBD1. Germline V gene sequence: CDR1 MDHEN, CDR2 SYDVKM. The CDR3 loop spans 14 amino acids. With V trimmed by 5 bases and J by 3 bases, 5 bases remained unmatched. CDR3 in amino acids: CASSPADRDYGYTF. CDR3 nucleotides: TGTGCCAGCAGTCCGGCGGACAGGGACTATGGCTACACCTTC.

The chain employs TRBV19 and TRBJ2-3; no definite D call. V was cut by 1 base and J by 0 bases, with 8 bases left in between. The CDR3 has 15 residues. Germline lookup yields CDR1 LNHDA and CDR2 SQIVND (reference sequence). CDR3 DNA sequence: TGTGCCAGTAGTATAGTAGCAGCTAGCACAGATACGCAGTATTTT. Amino acid sequence: CASSIVAASTDTQYF.

V and J are TRBV19 and TRBJ1-3; no definite D call. There are 13 residues in the CDR3. V lost 5 bases and J 0 bases, leaving 5 bases between the germline ends. Germline loops: CDR1 LNHDA, CDR2 SQIVND (reference sequence). The DNA for the CDR3 is TGTGCCAGTAGTTCCTCCTCTGGAAACACCATATATTTT. Translating it yields CASSSSSGNTIYF.

The chain carries TRBV7-2 and TRBJ2-6; no firm D call. V shed 2 bases and J shed 0 bases, with 5 bases lying between them. Germline V gene data show CDR1 as SGHTA and CDR2 as FQGNSA. CDR3 length equals 15 residues. DNA of the CDR3: TGTGCCAGCAGCTTATGGAGCTCTGGGGCCAACGTCCTGACTTTC. This translates into CASSLWSSGANVLTF. The full variable domain, rest sourced from reference TRBV7-2 and TRBJ2-6, is GAGVSQSPSNKVTEKGKDVELRCDPISGHTALYWYRQSLGQGLEFLIYFQGNSAPDKSGLPSDRFSAERTGGSVSTLTIQRTQQEDSAVYLCASSLWSSGANVLTFGAGSRLTVL.

The chain links TRBV5-1 to TRBJ1-6, with D possibly matching TRBD1 (5 bases). V was cut by 4 bases and J by 2 bases, with 10 bases left in between. This CDR3 contains 15 residues. Germline assignment: CDR1 SGHRS and CDR2 YFSETQ. This chain's CDR3 is CASSPDTPYNSPLHF. CDR3 sequence (DNA): TGCGCCAGCAGCCCGGACACACCCTATAATTCACCCCTCCACTTT.

The V call is TRBV18, the J call TRBJ1-1; D is uncertain. The V end was cut by 1 base, the J end by 6 bases, with 9 bases between. CDR3 length: 13 amino acids. Germline CDR1 is KGHSH and CDR2 is LQKENI. In nucleotides, the CDR3 is TGTGCCAGCTCACCACTCACTGGTTCTGAAGCTTTCTTT. It specifies CASSPLTGSEAFF.

The rearrangement joins TRBV4-2 to TRBJ1-2, with 10 bases matching TRBD1. From germline, CDR1 is LGHNA and CDR2 YNFKEQ. The ends lost 2 bases at V and 5 bases at J; junction bases unmatched: 11. The CDR3 covers 17 residues. The CDR3 DNA reads as TGTGCCAGCAGCCAACGAACCGGGACAGGGGTTTTTTATGGCTACACCTTC. Translating gives CASSQRTGTGVFYGYTF.

V gene TRBV28 combines with J gene TRBJ2-1; D not resolved. CDR1 is MDHEN and CDR2 is SYDVKM in the germline V gene. The CDR3 spans 12 residues. Trimming took 7 bases from V and 9 from J, leaving 13 bases between them. The CDR3 DNA reads TGTGCCAGCACCCATAACCGCGGTGAGCAGTTCTTC. Amino acid sequence: CASTHNRGEQFF.

This chain connects TRBV10-3 to TRBJ1-3, with 8 bases identical to TRBD1. After removal of 3 bases from V and 2 bases from J, the junction contained 15 bases not matched to a gene. Germline CDR1 and CDR2: ENHRY and SYGVKD. The CDR3 runs 19 residues. The CDR3 DNA sequence: TGTGCCATCAGTGATGTGACAAACCGACAGGGGAGGACTGGAAACACCATATATTTT. This gives the protein CAISDVTNRQGRTGNTIYF.

This clone was seen once. The rearrangement uses TRBV5-1 and TRBJ2-1, with 12 bases aligning to TRBD2. Germline loops: CDR1 SGHRS, CDR2 YFSETQ. J gave up 2 bases and V 4 bases, and 10 bases lay outside the gene matches. The CDR3 covers 18 residues. CDR3 residues: CASSQGLAGEVAYNEQFF. The CDR3 DNA reads as TGCGCCAGCAGCCAGGGACTAGCGGGCGAGGTGGCCTACAATGAGCAGTTCTTC.

This chain connects TRBV28 to TRBJ1-4; no clear D. There are 17 residues in the CDR3. Per germline, CDR1 MDHEN and CDR2 SYDVKM. Trimming removed 1 base from V and 3 bases from J, with 15 bases in between. The DNA for the CDR3 is TGTGCCAGCAGTTTATCCATGGAGTTTGGTCCTAATGAAAAACTGTTTTTT. Translating gives CASSLSMEFGPNEKLFF. The full variable domain, with the rest looked up from reference TRBV28 and TRBJ1-4, is DVKVTQSSRYLVKRTGEKVFLECVQDMDHENMFWYRQDPGLGLRLIYFSYDVKMKEKGDIPEGYSVSREKKERFSLILESASTNQTSMYLCASSLSMEFGPNEKLFFGSGTQLSVL.

V gene TRBV19 combines with J gene TRBJ1-5; D is possibly TRBD1 (6 bases). The CDR3 runs to 14 residues. The V and J ends lost 3 bases and 7 bases respectively, with 13 bases between them. From germline, CDR1 is LNHDA and CDR2 SQIVND (reference sequence). The CDR3 DNA is TGTGCCAGTAGTATTGGGGGGGCTGGGCAGCCCCAGCATTTT. It codes for CASSIGGAGQPQHF.

CDR3 loop: CASSEPRRGSYNSPLHF. The CDR3 DNA sequence: TGCGCCAGCAGTGAGCCCCGCCGGGGCTCCTATAATTCACCCCTCCACTTT. The rearrangement links TRBV10-1 to TRBJ1-6; D unresolved. There are 17 residues in the CDR3. Trimming shortened V by 2 bases and J by 0 bases, and 11 bases separated the two germline ends. In germline, CDR1 is WNHNN, CDR2 SYGVQD (reference sequence).

For the CDR3, the DNA is TGTGCCAGCAGCTCAGCGGGAGAGCAGTTCTTC. As protein: CASSSAGEQFF. This sequence joins TRBV6-2 or TRBV6-3 and TRBJ2-1; 7 bases align to TRBD2. Germline V gene lookup returns CDR1 MNHEY and CDR2 SVGEGT. This CDR3 comprises 11 residues. Germline trimming cut 6 bases from V and 10 bases from J; bases unmatched to any gene: 3.

The chain's CDR3 is CASSLRGFGNQPQHF. The CDR3 DNA reads TGTGCCAGCAGCCTTAGGGGATTTGGTAATCAGCCCCAGCATTTT. The chain uses TRBV6-5 and TRBJ1-5, with a possible D match to TRBD1 (5 bases). Trimming removed 6 bases at V and 4 bases at J, with 16 bases between. CDR3 size: 15 residues. Per the germline V gene, CDR1 is MNHEY and CDR2 is SVGAGI.